The present TCR beta chain was sequenced within a study of breast tumors, draining lymph nodes, adjacent tissues. This clonotype was observed a single time. Its antigen is not known. An end of the junction does not agree with germline; a read error may underlie this. TCRdb recomputed calls from the multiplex PCR reads with MiXCR, one row per CDR3 protein. The sample holds tens of thousands of distinct CDR3 sequences, under 55% seen once. Findings and caveats of the study: Most tumor T cells seemingly derive from lymph node, then expand in tumor.

CDR3 length equals 14 residues. Germline CDR1 and CDR2: DFQATT and SNEGSKA (reference sequence). V is TRBV20-1 and J is TRBJ2-3, with 11 bases that match TRBD2. Sequenced material: breast tumor tissue. The receptor comes from a female donor with breast cancer. Some clones in this sample may be carry-over from other donors' samples. The CDR3, as DNA: TGCAGTGCTGGAGAGGGACTAGCGGACAATGAGCAGTATTTT. It codes for CSAGEGLADNEQYF.